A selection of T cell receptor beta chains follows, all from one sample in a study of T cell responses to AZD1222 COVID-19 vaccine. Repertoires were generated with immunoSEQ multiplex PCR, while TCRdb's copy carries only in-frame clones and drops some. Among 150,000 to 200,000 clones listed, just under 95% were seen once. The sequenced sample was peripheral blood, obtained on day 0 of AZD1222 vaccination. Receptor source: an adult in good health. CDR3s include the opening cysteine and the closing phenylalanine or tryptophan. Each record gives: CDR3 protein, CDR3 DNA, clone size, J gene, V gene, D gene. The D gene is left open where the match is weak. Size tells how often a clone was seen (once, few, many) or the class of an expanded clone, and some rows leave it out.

CDR3: CASSPAGSNYGYTF
DNA: TGTGCCAGCAGCCCCGCAGGGAGTAACTATGGCTACACCTTC
size: NA
J: TRBJ1-2
V: TRBV6-1
D: NA

CDR3: CASSAGTGYNEQFF
DNA: TGTGCCAGCAGTGCCGGGACAGGATACAATGAGCAGTTCTTC
size: once
J: TRBJ2-1
V: TRBV28
D: TRBD1

CDR3: CASSQDRGTGQTPLHF
DNA: TGCGCCAGCAGCCAAGATCGGGGGACAGGACAAACACCCCTCCACTTT
size: NA
J: TRBJ1-6
V: TRBV4-1
D: TRBD1

CDR3: CASSPGQGDEKLFF
DNA: TGTGCCAGCAGTCCAGGACAGGGGGATGAAAAACTGTTTTTT
size: NA
J: TRBJ1-4
V: TRBV11-2
D: TRBD1

CDR3: CASSPPRGGGTDTQYF
DNA: TGTGCCAGCAGCCCCCCCCGAGGGGGCGGGACAGATACGCAGTATTTT
size: NA
J: TRBJ2-3
V: TRBV3-1/TRBV3-2
D: TRBD1

CDR3: CASLGDTSTDTQYF
DNA: TGTGCCAGCTTAGGGGACACGAGCACAGATACGCAGTATTTT
size: NA
J: TRBJ2-3
V: TRBV7-7
D: NA

CDR3: CASSFFGTSNTGELFF
DNA: TGTGCCAGCAGTTTTTTCGGGACTAGCAACACCGGGGAGCTGTTTTTT
size: NA
J: TRBJ2-2
V: TRBV28
D: TRBD2

CDR3: CASSQRIMLAGDYNEQFF
DNA: TGTGCCAGCAGCCAACGTATTATGCTAGCGGGGGACTACAATGAGCAGTTCTTC
size: NA
J: TRBJ2-1
V: TRBV3-1/TRBV3-2
D: TRBD2

CDR3: CASSYLFREDTEAFF
DNA: TGTGCCAGCAGTTATCTCTTCAGGGAGGACACTGAAGCTTTCTTT
size: NA
J: TRBJ1-1
V: TRBV6-2/TRBV6-3
D: NA

CDR3: CASSFLGAWNSPLHF
DNA: TGTGCCAGCAGTTTTTTAGGGGCATGGAATTCACCCCTCCACTTT
size: NA
J: TRBJ1-6
V: TRBV7-8
D: NA

CDR3: CASSVEGTEAFF
DNA: TGTGCCAGCAGCGTAGAAGGCACTGAAGCTTTCTTT
size: once
J: TRBJ1-1
V: TRBV9
D: NA

CDR3: CASSRAGEINEQFF
DNA: TGTGCCAGCAGTAGGGCGGGGGAAATTAATGAGCAGTTCTTC
size: NA
J: TRBJ2-1
V: TRBV5-6
D: TRBD2

CDR3: CASSYNPGHQTYEQYF
DNA: TGTGCCAGCAGCTACAATCCGGGACACCAGACCTACGAGCAGTACTTC
size: NA
J: TRBJ2-7
V: TRBV2
D: NA

CDR3: CASSLVGADTQYF
DNA: TGTGCCAGCAGCTTAGTGGGGGCAGATACGCAGTATTTT
size: NA
J: TRBJ2-3
V: TRBV7-9
D: NA

CDR3: CAISGGLEGPAGYTF
DNA: TGTGCCATCAGCGGGGGGTTGGAGGGGCCAGCTGGCTACACCTTC
size: NA
J: TRBJ1-2
V: TRBV10-3
D: NA

CDR3: CASSVVTNSPLHF
DNA: TGTGCCAGCAGCGTAGTGACGAATTCACCCCTCCACTTT
size: NA
J: TRBJ1-6
V: TRBV9
D: NA

CDR3: CASSLGGSYEQYF
DNA: TGTGCCAGCAGTTTGGGGGGTTCCTACGAGCAGTACTTC
size: NA
J: TRBJ2-7
V: TRBV28
D: NA

CDR3: CASSTGDRINQPQHF
DNA: TGTGCCAGCAGTACCGGGGATAGAATTAATCAGCCCCAGCATTTT
size: once
J: TRBJ1-5
V: TRBV6-5
D: NA

CDR3: CSVGLGGPTDTQYF
DNA: TGCAGCGTTGGGTTGGGGGGCCCAACAGATACGCAGTATTTT
size: NA
J: TRBJ2-3
V: TRBV29-1
D: NA

CDR3: CAWGDRTASNQPQHF
DNA: TGTGCCTGGGGGGATAGGACAGCTAGCAATCAGCCCCAGCATTTT
size: NA
J: TRBJ1-5
V: TRBV30
D: NA

CDR3: CATRKRVGDEKLFF
DNA: TGTGCCACCAGGAAAAGGGTTGGAGATGAAAAACTGTTTTTT
size: few
J: TRBJ1-4
V: TRBV15
D: NA

CDR3: CASSSTGFGEQYF
DNA: TGTGCCAGCAGCTCGACAGGGTTTGGCGAGCAGTACTTC
size: NA
J: TRBJ2-7
V: TRBV7-8
D: TRBD1

CDR3: CATSGWGLVSTDTQYF
DNA: TGTGCCACCAGCGGATGGGGACTTGTTAGCACAGATACGCAGTATTTT
size: NA
J: TRBJ2-3
V: TRBV15
D: NA

CDR3: CAWRYPGQGFEAFF
DNA: TGTGCCTGGAGGTACCCGGGACAGGGTTTTGAAGCTTTCTTT
size: NA
J: TRBJ1-1
V: TRBV30
D: TRBD1

CDR3: CASRGPGATEAFF
DNA: TGCGCCAGCAGAGGTCCAGGGGCGACTGAAGCTTTCTTT
size: NA
J: TRBJ1-1
V: TRBV5-1
D: NA

CDR3: CASSHTTANTEAFF
DNA: TGCGCCAGCAGCCACACTACAGCGAACACTGAAGCTTTCTTT
size: NA
J: TRBJ1-1
V: TRBV4-3
D: NA

CDR3: CASSYSEENQPQHF
DNA: TGTGCCAGCAGTTACTCCGAAGAAAATCAGCCCCAGCATTTT
size: NA
J: TRBJ1-5
V: TRBV6-2/TRBV6-3
D: NA

CDR3: CASSFTGDTEAFF
DNA: TGTGCCAGCAGTTTTACAGGGGACACTGAAGCTTTCTTT
size: NA
J: TRBJ1-1
V: TRBV7-9
D: TRBD1

CDR3: CASSLFVGTVSSGNTIYF
DNA: TGTGCCAGCAGCTTGTTTGTCGGGACAGTATCTTCTGGAAACACCATATATTTT
size: NA
J: TRBJ1-3
V: TRBV11-2
D: TRBD1

CDR3: CASSARDRGVYGYTF
DNA: TGTGCCAGCAGCGCCCGGGACAGGGGTGTCTATGGCTACACCTTC
size: NA
J: TRBJ1-2
V: TRBV11-3
D: TRBD1

CDR3: CASRPHRGPLRPQHF
DNA: TGTGCCAGCAGGCCTCACAGGGGGCCGTTACGGCCCCAGCATTTT
size: NA
J: TRBJ1-5
V: TRBV28
D: TRBD1

CDR3: CAISEDLGGTEAFF
DNA: TGTGCCATCAGTGAGGACTTGGGCGGAACTGAAGCTTTCTTT
size: NA
J: TRBJ1-1
V: TRBV10-3
D: NA

CDR3: CASSEATVGNSPLHF
DNA: TGTGCCAGCAGTGAAGCGACCGTGGGGAATTCACCCCTCCACTTT
size: once
J: TRBJ1-6
V: TRBV6-1
D: NA

CDR3: CASSQETSGGTNIQYF
DNA: TGTGCCAGCAGCCAAGAAACTAGCGGGGGGACTAACATTCAGTACTTC
size: NA
J: TRBJ2-4
V: TRBV4-2
D: TRBD2

CDR3: CASSQGQNEQFF
DNA: TGCGCCAGCAGCCAAGGACAGAATGAGCAGTTCTTC
size: NA
J: TRBJ2-1
V: TRBV4-3
D: NA

CDR3: CASSEWLTSTDTQYF
DNA: TGTGCCAGCAGTGAATGGCTCACTAGCACAGATACGCAGTATTTT
size: NA
J: TRBJ2-3
V: TRBV2
D: NA

CDR3: CAISELTSPTNYGYTF
DNA: TGTGCCATCAGTGAGCTCACCAGCCCAACTAACTATGGCTACACCTTC
size: once
J: TRBJ1-2
V: TRBV10-3
D: NA

CDR3: CASSIYEREKLFF
DNA: TGTGCCAGTAGTATCTACGAGAGGGAAAAACTGTTTTTT
size: once
J: TRBJ1-4
V: TRBV19
D: NA

CDR3: CASSEGREGQPQHF
DNA: TGTGCCAGCAGTGAGGGCAGGGAGGGCCAGCCCCAGCATTTT
size: NA
J: TRBJ1-5
V: TRBV2
D: NA

CDR3: CASRPQGWGTEAFF
DNA: TGTGCCAGCAGGCCCCAGGGATGGGGCACTGAAGCTTTCTTT
size: NA
J: TRBJ1-1
V: TRBV6-4
D: NA

CDR3: CASSPGTTPGYTF
DNA: TGTGCCAGCAGCCCCGGGACAACGCCTGGCTACACCTTC
size: NA
J: TRBJ1-2
V: TRBV9
D: NA

CDR3: CASSEDAGRGNQPQHF
DNA: TGTGCCAGCAGTGAGGATGCAGGCCGGGGCAATCAGCCCCAGCATTTT
size: NA
J: TRBJ1-5
V: TRBV2
D: NA

CDR3: CASSWDRGNSPLHF
DNA: TGCGCCAGCAGCTGGGACAGGGGAAATTCACCCCTCCACTTT
size: NA
J: TRBJ1-6
V: TRBV5-1
D: TRBD1

CDR3: CASSPPSTGGSPLHF
DNA: TGTGCCAGCTCACCACCAAGCACCGGGGGGTCACCCCTCCACTTT
size: NA
J: TRBJ1-6
V: TRBV18
D: NA

CDR3: CASSAIEGFGYTF
DNA: TGTGCCAGCAGCGCCATTGAGGGGTTTGGCTACACCTTC
size: NA
J: TRBJ1-2
V: TRBV9
D: NA

CDR3: CATSSWGISETQYF
DNA: TGTGCCACCTCATCATGGGGGATATCTGAGACCCAGTACTTC
size: NA
J: TRBJ2-5
V: TRBV6-5
D: NA

CDR3: CASSSEAWQPQHF
DNA: TGTGCCAGCAGTTCGGAAGCTTGGCAGCCCCAGCATTTT
size: NA
J: TRBJ1-5
V: TRBV6-2/TRBV6-3
D: NA

CDR3: CASRQGAERSYEQYF
DNA: TGTGCCAGCAGACAGGGGGCGGAACGCTCCTACGAGCAGTACTTC
size: NA
J: TRBJ2-7
V: TRBV27
D: TRBD1

CDR3: CASSSGGGGYNEQFF
DNA: TGTGCCAGCAGCTCCGGAGGCGGGGGCTACAATGAGCAGTTCTTC
size: NA
J: TRBJ2-1
V: TRBV3-1/TRBV3-2
D: TRBD2

CDR3: CASSYLPGQGTYEQYF
DNA: TGTGCCAGCAGTTACCTCCCGGGACAGGGAACCTACGAGCAGTACTTC
size: NA
J: TRBJ2-7
V: TRBV6-2/TRBV6-3
D: TRBD1

CDR3: CASSLFTHGTGLDEQYF
DNA: TGTGCCAGCAGCTTATTTACACACGGGACAGGTTTGGACGAGCAGTACTTC
size: NA
J: TRBJ2-7
V: TRBV5-4
D: TRBD1

CDR3: CASSTNTREKLFF
DNA: TGTGCCAGCAGCACTAATACCCGGGAAAAACTGTTTTTT
size: NA
J: TRBJ1-4
V: TRBV7-6
D: NA

CDR3: CASSAQSTDTQYF
DNA: TGTGCCAGCAGTGCACAGAGCACAGATACGCAGTATTTT
size: NA
J: TRBJ2-3
V: TRBV2
D: NA

CDR3: CSVFFPGQATYEQYF
DNA: TGCAGCGTTTTTTTTCCAGGACAGGCTACCTACGAGCAGTACTTC
size: NA
J: TRBJ2-7
V: TRBV29-1
D: TRBD1

CDR3: CASSAMVGLNTEAFF
DNA: TGTGCCAGTAGCGCCATGGTGGGTCTGAACACTGAAGCTTTCTTT
size: NA
J: TRBJ1-1
V: TRBV19
D: NA

CDR3: CASRLAGTGDSPLHF
DNA: TGTGCCAGTAGGCTCGCCGGGACAGGGGACTCACCCCTCCACTTT
size: NA
J: TRBJ1-6
V: TRBV19
D: TRBD1

CDR3: CASSLAPANTEAFF
DNA: TGCGCCAGCAGCTTGGCCCCAGCAAACACTGAAGCTTTCTTT
size: once
J: TRBJ1-1
V: TRBV5-1
D: NA

CDR3: CASTPGVNGYTF
DNA: TGTGCCAGCACCCCTGGGGTAAATGGCTACACCTTC
size: few
J: TRBJ1-2
V: TRBV12-3/TRBV12-4
D: NA

CDR3: CASSLDGNYQPQHF
DNA: TGTGCCAGCAGTCTTGATGGAAACTATCAGCCCCAGCATTTT
size: NA
J: TRBJ1-5
V: TRBV2
D: NA